This entry lists 13 T cell receptor beta chains sequenced from one sample in a study of T cell responses to AZD1222 COVID-19 vaccine. Profiling relied on immunoSEQ multiplex PCR, and the TCRdb table lists in-frame clones only, not all of them. Here the sample spans some 120,000 clones, approximately 88% being singletons. The source material was peripheral blood, sampled on day 0 of AZD1222 vaccination. Source of these receptors: an adult in good health.

The genes are TRBV6-5 and TRBJ1-6; D might be TRBD1 (6 bases). V was shortened by 6 bases and J by 7 bases, with 16 bases between the two germline ends. CDR1 is MNHEY, CDR2 SVGAGI, per germline. The CDR3 extends over 15 amino acids. CDR3 nucleotides: TGTGCCAGCAGCACCCTAAGGGGGGGGAATTCACCCCTCCACTTT. Protein sequence: CASSTLRGGNSPLHF.

This chain connects TRBV6-4 to TRBJ2-1; D is unresolved. The CDR3 has 13 amino acids. Germline V gene lookup returns CDR1 MRHNA and CDR2 SNTAGT. Trimming stripped 3 bases from V and 3 bases from J, with 6 bases between. In nucleotides, the CDR3 is TGTGCCAGCAGTGAATTCAGCTACAATGAGCAGTTCTTC. It specifies CASSEFSYNEQFF.

This clone was recorded a few times. The chain employs TRBV29-1 and TRBJ2-7, with 11 bases fitting TRBD2. V was clipped by 0 bases and J by 3 bases; unmatched bases: 13. Germline values: CDR1 SQVTM, CDR2 ANQGSEA. CDR3 length: 18 residues. CDR3 DNA: TGCAGCGTTGAAGATCGTTGGGCTAGCGGGGGGTCCCGCTACGAGCAGTACTTC. Translating gives CSVEDRWASGGSRYEQYF.

J is TRBJ1-2 and V is TRBV6-6, with D tentatively TRBD1 (6 bases). The V and J ends lost 8 bases and 8 bases respectively, with 24 bases between them. Germline V gives CDR1 MNHNY, CDR2 SVGAGI (reference sequence). CDR3 length: 15 residues. Here the CDR3 DNA reads TGTGCCAGCCGGGACCCCGGGACACTCTCGGGGGGCTACACCTTC. Amino acid sequence: CASRDPGTLSGGYTF.

J is TRBJ1-1 and V is TRBV7-2; the D is unclear. Germline V gene lookup returns CDR1 SGHTA and CDR2 FQGNSA. Between the trimmed V and J ends, which lost 4 bases and 1 base, there was a span of 7 bases. The CDR3 is 13 residues long. CDR3 sequence (DNA): TGTGCCAGCAGCTACCAGGAGAACACTGAAGCTTTCTTT. Protein: CASSYQENTEAFF.

This chain connects TRBV4-1 to TRBJ1-6, with D unresolved. There are 15 residues in the CDR3. CDR1 and CDR2 (germline): MGHRA, YSYEKL. Trimming removed 0 bases from V and 5 bases from J, with 8 bases in between. DNA of the CDR3: TGCGCCAGCAGCCAAGAATACGTTAATAATTCACCCCTCCACTTT. It is translated as CASSQEYVNNSPLHF.

This chain joins TRBV4-1 and TRBJ2-7; D is ambiguous. The germline CDR1 and CDR2 sequences are MGHRA and YSYEKL. V was clipped by 4 bases and J by 2 bases, with 15 bases between them. The CDR3 spans 15 residues. This chain's CDR3 is CASSLGSSVTYEQYF. The CDR3 region has the DNA TGCGCCAGCAGCCTTGGGTCCTCAGTAACCTACGAGCAGTACTTC.

The gene calls are TRBV25-1 and TRBJ1-2; D is unclear. Trimming pared 4 bases from V and 4 bases from J, leaving 7 bases between. Germline assignment: CDR1 MGHDK and CDR2 SYGVNS. This CDR3 has 12 amino acids. CDR3 nucleotides: TGTGCCAGCAGTGCTGAGAGCTATGGCTACACCTTC. It specifies CASSAESYGYTF.

The chain has TRBV28 and TRBJ2-3; D might be TRBD1 or TRBD2, each matching 5 bases. This CDR3 has 13 amino acids. Trimming removed 6 bases at V and 6 bases at J, with 13 bases between. CDR1 and CDR2 from the germline V gene are MDHEN and SYDVKM. The CDR3 here is CASSTPGTDTQYF. The CDR3 coding sequence is TGTGCCAGCAGCACCCCAGGGACCGATACGCAGTATTTT.

This chain links TRBV29-1 with TRBJ1-2; D remains unclear. CDR1 and CDR2 (germline): SQVTM, ANQGSEA. The V gene lost 4 bases and the J gene lost 4 bases, with 10 bases spanning the gap. This CDR3 region has 12 residues. The CDR3 region has the DNA TGCAGCGTTGGGGTTCAGACCTATGGCTACACCTTC. Translating gives CSVGVQTYGYTF.

This chain connects TRBV5-4 to TRBJ2-3, with TRBD1 as a possible D gene (6 bases). CDR3 length: 13 residues. Per germline, CDR1 SGHNT and CDR2 YYREEE (reference sequence). Trimming took 4 bases from V and 2 from J, leaving 8 bases between them. DNA for the CDR3: TGTGCCAGCAGCAGGGACACCACAGATACGCAGTATTTT. Translation: CASSRDTTDTQYF.

The V call is TRBV6-2 or TRBV6-3, the J call TRBJ2-3; tentatively, D is TRBD1 or TRBD2 (5 bases each). There are 15 residues in the CDR3. Between the trimmed V and J ends, which lost 6 bases and 0 bases, there was a span of 13 bases. CDR1 MNHEY and CDR2 SVGEGT come from the germline V gene. The CDR3: CASSRGETSTDTQYF. In DNA form, the CDR3 reads TGTGCCAGCAGCCGAGGGGAGACTAGCACAGATACGCAGTATTTT.

The chain uses TRBV7-2 and TRBJ1-1, with TRBD1 as a possible D gene (5 bases). The germline CDR1 and CDR2 sequences are SGHTA and FQGNSA. The CDR3 contains 11 residues. Trimming pared 6 bases from V and 11 bases from J, leaving 13 bases between. Written as DNA, the CDR3 is TGTGCCAGCAGTCGGGGGGTTTCGGCTTTCTTT. Protein: CASSRGVSAFF.